These 23 T cell receptor beta chains share one sample of origin, sequenced in a study of blood T cell repertoires in COVID-19. Some clones are missing from TCRdb's copy, which holds only in-frame ones; the method was immunoSEQ multiplex PCR. The repertoire holds roughly 250,000 clones, with 85% to 95% as singletons. The source material was PBMCs or T cells enriched from blood (not recorded which). These receptors came from a woman under 30 who had recovered from COVID-19.

The chain joins TRBV27 to TRBJ1-1; TRBD1 matches 9 bases. After removal of 5 bases from V and 4 bases from J, the junction contained 5 bases not matched to a gene. Germline values: CDR1 MNHEY, CDR2 SMNVEV (reference sequence). The CDR3 extends over 14 amino acids. CDR3 in amino acids: CASSGQGLFTEAFF. DNA for the CDR3: TGTGCCAGCAGTGGACAGGGGTTGTTCACTGAAGCTTTCTTT.

V is TRBV14 and J is TRBJ2-3; D possibly corresponds to TRBD2 (7 bases). Germline values: CDR1 SGHDN, CDR2 FVKESK. Trimming shortened V by 1 base and J by 0 bases, and 17 bases separated the two germline ends. The CDR3 has 18 residues. The CDR3 DNA reads TGTGCCAGCAGCCAAGGCGTGCGAAGGGGGGGCAGCACAGATACGCAGTATTTT. Encoded protein: CASSQGVRRGGSTDTQYF. Drawing the rest from reference TRBV14 and TRBJ2-3, the complete variable domain is EAGVTQFPSHSVIEKGQTVTLRCDPISGHDNLYWYRRVMGKEIKFLLHFVKESKQDESGMPNNRFLAERTGGTYSTLKVQPAELEDSGVYFCASSQGVRRGGSTDTQYFGPGTRLTVL.

The chain couples TRBV27 to TRBJ1-2, with 7 bases identical to TRBD1. This CDR3 region has 15 residues. V shed 5 bases and J 4 bases; nucleotides not matched to a gene: 10. The germline CDR1 and CDR2 sequences are MNHEY and SMNVEV (reference sequence). The DNA of the CDR3 is TGTGCCAGCAGTCCCCGACAGGGCCTCGCCTATGGCTACACCTTC. Translated, it gives CASSPRQGLAYGYTF.

The chain employs TRBV5-5 and TRBJ2-7; 12 nucleotides align to TRBD1. The CDR3 contains 15 residues. Looked up from germline, CDR1 is SGHKS and CDR2 is YYEKEE (reference sequence). V gave up 7 bases and J gave up 3 bases; unmatched junction bases: 8. The CDR3 here is CASSSGTGGGYEQYF. DNA for the CDR3: TGTGCCAGCTCGTCGGGGACAGGGGGCGGCTACGAGCAGTACTTC.

V and J are TRBV10-1 and TRBJ1-2; 7 bases agree with TRBD1. Germline CDR1 is WNHNN and CDR2 is SYGVQD (reference sequence). V lost 2 bases to trimming and J lost 6 bases; unmatched junction nucleotides: 3. The CDR3 is made up of 13 amino acids. The CDR3 nucleotides read TGCGCCAGCAGTGAGACAGGGGCGCATGGCTACACCTTC. Translated, it gives CASSETGAHGYTF.

The chain carries TRBV29-1 and TRBJ1-5; D uncertain. With 5 bases removed from V and 7 bases from J, the gap between germline ends came to 15 bases. The CDR3 sequence is 13 residues long. Germline V gives CDR1 SQVTM, CDR2 ANQGSEA. CDR3 in DNA: TGCAGCGTTTCTAGATCGCCGGGACAGCCCCAGCATTTT. Protein: CSVSRSPGQPQHF. Variable domain in full (rest from reference TRBV29-1 and TRBJ1-5): SAVISQKPSRDICQRGTSLTIQCQVDSQVTMMFWYRQQPGQSLTLIATANQGSEATYESGFVIDKFPISRPNLTFSTLTVSNMSPEDSSIYLCSVSRSPGQPQHFGDGTRLSIL.

V gene TRBV4-2 combines with J gene TRBJ1-1; D remains ambiguous. The CDR3 totals 17 residues. Trimming left V 1 base short and J 0 bases short, with 15 bases between. The germline V gene has CDR1 LGHNA and CDR2 YNFKEQ. CDR3 sequence: CASSQVGASTLNTEAFF. CDR3 sequence (DNA): TGTGCCAGCAGCCAAGTAGGAGCCTCTACCTTGAACACTGAAGCTTTCTTT.

The chain employs TRBV7-8 and TRBJ1-1; no clear D. The V gene's germline CDR1 is SGHVS and CDR2 FQNEAQ. V gave up 1 base and J gave up 4 bases, with 10 bases separating them. The CDR3 has 14 residues. The CDR3 here is CASSLVRRGTEAFF. In DNA form, the CDR3 reads TGTGCCAGCAGCTTAGTCCGGCGGGGCACTGAAGCTTTCTTT.

The chain uses TRBV5-1 and TRBJ1-4; 9 positions match TRBD1. Germline CDR1 reads SGHRS; CDR2 reads YFSETQ. V gave up 2 bases and J gave up 8 bases; unmatched junction bases: 10. The CDR3 contains 16 residues. The CDR3 sequence: CASSLAPQGAGEKLFF. CDR3 DNA: TGCGCCAGCAGCTTAGCACCACAGGGGGCTGGCGAAAAACTGTTTTTT.

The J gene is TRBJ1-2, the V gene TRBV6-2 or TRBV6-3; perhaps TRBD1 as D (6 bases). This CDR3 is built from 16 residues. Germline V gene data show CDR1 as MNHEY and CDR2 as SVGEGT. V lost 2 bases to trimming and J lost 5 bases, with 18 bases between them. In DNA, the CDR3 is TGTGCCAGCAGTTACCCCTACGACAGGTATCAATATGGCTACACCTTC. This gives the protein CASSYPYDRYQYGYTF.

The V and J genes are TRBV10-1 and TRBJ1-1; TRBD1 matches 7 bases. V shed 4 bases, J shed 3 bases, and the junction held 11 bases outside the gene matches. The CDR3 spans 16 residues. Germline CDR1 reads WNHNN; CDR2 reads SYGVQD (reference sequence). The CDR3 is CASSGTGAFKDTEAFF. The DNA for the CDR3 is TGCGCCAGCAGTGGAACAGGGGCTTTCAAAGACACTGAAGCTTTCTTT.

This chain connects TRBV27 to TRBJ1-2, with D perhaps TRBD1 (5 bases). CDR3 length: 13 amino acids. Germline loops: CDR1 MNHEY, CDR2 SMNVEV (reference sequence). With 4 bases removed from V and 2 bases from J, the gap between germline ends came to 8 bases. Here the CDR3 reads CASSSGLNYGYTF. The CDR3 DNA sequence: TGTGCCAGCAGTTCAGGGTTAAACTATGGCTACACCTTC.

The rearrangement uses TRBV24-1 and TRBJ2-1; 8 nucleotides align to TRBD1. The CDR3 runs 14 residues. V shed 6 bases, J shed 8 bases, and the junction held 8 bases outside the gene matches. Germline assignment: CDR1 KGHDR and CDR2 SFDVKD. CDR3 residues: CATSTARGPDEQFF. CDR3 nucleotide sequence: TGTGCCACCAGTACGGCCAGGGGGCCCGATGAGCAGTTCTTC.

The chain combines TRBV5-4 with TRBJ1-4, with D tentatively TRBD1 (6 bases). Germline CDR1 SGHNT, CDR2 YYREEE (reference sequence). Trimming left V 6 bases short and J 5 bases short, with 20 bases between. The CDR3 totals 16 residues. CDR3 DNA sequence: TGTGCCAGCAACGAGGGGGGGCCGCGCCAGAATGAAAAACTGTTTTTT. Its translation: CASNEGGPRQNEKLFF. The whole variable domain, filled in from reference TRBV5-4 and TRBJ1-4, reads ETGVTQSPTHLIKTRGQQVTLRCSSQSGHNTVSWYQQALGQGPQFIFQYYREEENGRGNFPPRFSGLQFPNYSSELNVNALELDDSALYLCASNEGGPRQNEKLFFGSGTQLSVL.

The chain links TRBV18 to TRBJ2-1; the D gene is possibly TRBD2 (6 bases). The CDR3 spans 15 residues. In germline, CDR1 is KGHSH, CDR2 LQKENI. V was cut by 3 bases and J by 4 bases, with 13 bases left in between. Written as DNA, the CDR3 is TGTGCCAGCTCACCTAGCGGCCTTAGTTACAATGAGCAGTTCTTC. Amino acid sequence: CASSPSGLSYNEQFF.

The sample holds a few counts of this clone. The germline gene is not matched at one end of the junction; a read error may be the cause. The rearrangement joins TRBV2 to TRBJ2-7; possible D gene TRBD2, 5 bases. Germline CDR1 is SNHLY and CDR2 is FYNNEI. This CDR3 has 13 amino acids. CDR3 loop: CASSEESGYEQYF. In DNA form, the CDR3 reads TGTGCCAGCAGCGAAGAGAGCGGCTACGAGCAGTACTTC.

The chain is built from TRBV9 and TRBJ2-5; 8 nucleotides agree with TRBD2. V lost 0 bases and J lost 4; bases outside the gene matches: 5. The V gene's germline CDR1 is SGDLS and CDR2 YYNGEE. This CDR3 has 15 residues. In DNA, the CDR3 is TGTGCCAGCAGCGTAGCCGGGAGGGCCGGAGAGACCCAGTACTTC. Protein sequence: CASSVAGRAGETQYF.

This sequence joins TRBV28 and TRBJ1-3, with TRBD1 matching 7 bases. CDR3 length: 13 amino acids. The V segment lost 8 bases and the J segment 2 bases; nucleotides outside the gene matches: 3. Germline lookup yields CDR1 MDHEN and CDR2 SYDVKM. CDR3 loop: CASWDRAGNTIYF. In DNA form, the CDR3 reads TGTGCCAGCTGGGACAGAGCTGGAAACACCATATATTTT.

The rearrangement joins TRBV2 to TRBJ1-2, with TRBD1 matching 8 bases. Germline V gene data show CDR1 as SNHLY and CDR2 as FYNNEI. The CDR3 loop spans 15 amino acids. V lost 6 bases to trimming and J lost 3 bases; unmatched junction nucleotides: 9. The CDR3 spells CASRTGQGRYYGYTF. In DNA form, the CDR3 reads TGTGCCAGCAGGACCGGACAGGGTCGGTACTATGGCTACACCTTC.

Only one count was recorded for this clone. V usage is TRBV4-3 and J usage is TRBJ2-5; unclear D gene. The CDR3 runs 14 residues. CDR1 and CDR2 from the germline V gene are LGHNA and YSLEER. V lost 1 base and J 2 bases, leaving 8 bases between the germline ends. CDR3 residues: CASSQGVVQETQYF. The CDR3 DNA follows: TGCGCCAGCAGCCAAGGAGTGGTACAAGAGACCCAGTACTTC.

The count of this clone is one. The genes are TRBV10-2 and TRBJ2-2, with 8 bases fitting TRBD1. V gave up 7 bases and J gave up 1 base; unmatched junction bases: 14. Germline CDR1 and CDR2: WSHSY and SAAADI. This CDR3 region has 18 residues. The CDR3 coding sequence is TGCGCCAGCACTTGGGGTTTAACCGGGACAGGGAACACCGGGGAGCTGTTTTTT. It specifies CASTWGLTGTGNTGELFF.

The CDR3 DNA follows: TGTGCCAGCAGTTATCAGGTCGGGAGACCAGATACGCAGTATTTT. Protein sequence: CASSYQVGRPDTQYF. The J gene is TRBJ2-3, the V gene TRBV6-2 or TRBV6-3; TRBD2 is a possible D gene (6 bases). Per the germline V gene, CDR1 is MNHEY and CDR2 is SVGEGT. V dropped 3 bases and J dropped 4 bases, with 14 bases sitting between them. The CDR3 sequence is 15 residues long.

V is TRBV19 and J is TRBJ2-3; maybe TRBD2 (7 bases). This CDR3 spans 16 amino acids. Trimming left V 3 bases short and J 2 bases short, with 15 bases between. Germline CDR1 reads LNHDA; CDR2 reads SQIVND (reference sequence). DNA for the CDR3: TGTGCCAGTAGTATCCGGGGGGCGGCCTTCACAGATACGCAGTATTTT. As protein: CASSIRGAAFTDTQYF.